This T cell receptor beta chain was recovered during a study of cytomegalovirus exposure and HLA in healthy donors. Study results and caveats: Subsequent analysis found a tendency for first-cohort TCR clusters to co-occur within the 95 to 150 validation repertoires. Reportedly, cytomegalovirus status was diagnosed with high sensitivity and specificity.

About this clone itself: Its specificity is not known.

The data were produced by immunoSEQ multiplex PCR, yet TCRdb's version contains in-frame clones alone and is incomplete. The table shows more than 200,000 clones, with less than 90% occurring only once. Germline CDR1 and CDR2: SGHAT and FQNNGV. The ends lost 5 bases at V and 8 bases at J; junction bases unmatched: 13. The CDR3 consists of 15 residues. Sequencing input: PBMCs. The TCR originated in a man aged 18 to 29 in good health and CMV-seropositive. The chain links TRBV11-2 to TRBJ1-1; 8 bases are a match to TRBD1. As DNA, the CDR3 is TGTGCCAGCAGCATACGGTCTGGACAGGGTTCGGAAGCTTTCTTT. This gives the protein CASSIRSGQGSEAFF.